This TCR beta chain was recorded in a study of regulatory T cells in long-lasting Graves disease. Findings and caveats of the study: With persistent disease, TRBV28, TRBJ1-2 and TRBJ2-5 were the favored segments. Persistent Graves' patients showed less TCR diversity than newly diagnosed ones. Only a small sample size was used, which may have cut accuracy.

Indicated time point: persistent/refractory GD, antithyroid drugs over 5 years with positive TRAb. The TCR library used RNA extracted from PBMCs. EDTA tubes held roughly 8.1 milliliters of peripheral blood from each patient. To make TCR beta libraries, researchers used iRepertoire HTBI primers and Arm-PCR of CDR3 regions. Using its own MiXCR run on the multiplex PCR reads, TCRdb lists one record per CDR3 protein. In the table there are 650,000 to 850,000 distinct CDR3 sequences, around 32% of which are singletons. The V end was cut by 0 bases, the J end by 0 bases, with 12 bases between. In germline, CDR1 is SSHAT, CDR2 FNYEAQ (reference sequence). The CDR3 length is 16 residues. As for this clonotype: What it binds is unknown.

J is TRBJ2-7 and V is TRBV7-7; D remains unclear. The sequence came from a female donor with Graves disease. Sequences were derived from peripheral blood mononuclear cells (PBMCs), sampled when the disease was refractory, from a patient treated with antithyroid drugs. The CDR3 DNA follows: TGTGCCAGCAGCTTAGCAGGGCTAAAAGCCTCCTACGAGCAGTACTTC. As protein: CASSLAGLKASYEQYF.